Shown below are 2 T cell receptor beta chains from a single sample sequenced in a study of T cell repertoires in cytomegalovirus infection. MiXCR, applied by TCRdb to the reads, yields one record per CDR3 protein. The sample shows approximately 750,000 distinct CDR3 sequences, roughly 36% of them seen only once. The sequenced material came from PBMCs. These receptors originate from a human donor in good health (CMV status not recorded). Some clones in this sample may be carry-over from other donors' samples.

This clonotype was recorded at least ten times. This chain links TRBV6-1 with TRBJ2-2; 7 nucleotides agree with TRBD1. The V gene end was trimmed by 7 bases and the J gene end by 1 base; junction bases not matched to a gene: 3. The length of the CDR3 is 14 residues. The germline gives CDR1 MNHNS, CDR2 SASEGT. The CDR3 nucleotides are TGTGCCAGCAAGGGGGCTGTGAACACCGGGGAGCTGTTTTTT. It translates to CASKGAVNTGELFF.

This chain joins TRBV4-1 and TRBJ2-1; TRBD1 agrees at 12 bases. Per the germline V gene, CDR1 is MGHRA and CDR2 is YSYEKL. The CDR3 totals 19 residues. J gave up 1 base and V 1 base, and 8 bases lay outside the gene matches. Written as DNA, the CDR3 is TGCGCCAGCAGCCAAGTCATCGGGACAGGGGGCGCGTCCTACAATGAGCAGTTCTTC. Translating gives CASSQVIGTGGASYNEQFF.